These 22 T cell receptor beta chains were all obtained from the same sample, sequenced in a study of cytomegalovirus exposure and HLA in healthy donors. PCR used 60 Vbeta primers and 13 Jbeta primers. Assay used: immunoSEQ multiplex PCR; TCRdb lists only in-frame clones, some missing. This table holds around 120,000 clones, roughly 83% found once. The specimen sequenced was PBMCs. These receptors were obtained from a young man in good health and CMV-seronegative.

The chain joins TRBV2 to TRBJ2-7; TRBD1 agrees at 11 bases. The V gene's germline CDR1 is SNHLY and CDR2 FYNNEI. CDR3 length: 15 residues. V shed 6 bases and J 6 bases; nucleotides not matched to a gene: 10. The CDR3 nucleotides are TGTGCCAGCAGCATCTCCGGGACAGGGGGTGGCGAGCAGTACTTC. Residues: CASSISGTGGGEQYF. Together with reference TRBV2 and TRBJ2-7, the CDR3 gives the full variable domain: EPEVTQTPSHQVTQMGQEVILRCVPISNHLYFYWYRQILGQKVEFLVSFYNNEISEKSEIFDDQFSVERPDGSNFTLKIRSTKLEDSAMYFCASSISGTGGGEQYFGPGTRLTVT.

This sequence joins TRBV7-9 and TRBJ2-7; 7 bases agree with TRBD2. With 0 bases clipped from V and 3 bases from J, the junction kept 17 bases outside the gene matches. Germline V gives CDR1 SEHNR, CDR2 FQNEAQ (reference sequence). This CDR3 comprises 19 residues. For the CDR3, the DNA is TGTGCCAGCAGCTTAGCAGGCTGGGAGCGGGGAGGAAAACACTACGAGCAGTACGTC. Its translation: CASSLAGWERGGKHYEQYV.

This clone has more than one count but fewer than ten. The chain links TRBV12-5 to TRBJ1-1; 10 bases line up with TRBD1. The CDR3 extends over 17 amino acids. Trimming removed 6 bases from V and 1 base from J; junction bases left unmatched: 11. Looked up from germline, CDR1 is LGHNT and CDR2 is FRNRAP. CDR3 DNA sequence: TGTGCTAGTGGCCGGGGACAGGGGCTCCGTGGGAACACTGAAGCTTTCTTT. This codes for CASGRGQGLRGNTEAFF. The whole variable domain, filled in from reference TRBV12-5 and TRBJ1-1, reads DARVTQTPRHKVTEMGQEVTMRCQPILGHNTVFWYRQTMMQGLELLAYFRNRAPLDDSGMPKDRFSAEMPDATLATLKIQPSEPRDSAVYFCASGRGQGLRGNTEAFFGQGTRLTVV.

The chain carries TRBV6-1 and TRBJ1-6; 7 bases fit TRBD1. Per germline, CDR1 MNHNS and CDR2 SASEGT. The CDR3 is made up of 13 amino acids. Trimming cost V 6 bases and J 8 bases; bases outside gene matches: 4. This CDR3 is CASRRQGDSPLHF. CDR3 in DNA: TGTGCCAGCAGGCGACAGGGAGATTCACCCCTCCACTTT.

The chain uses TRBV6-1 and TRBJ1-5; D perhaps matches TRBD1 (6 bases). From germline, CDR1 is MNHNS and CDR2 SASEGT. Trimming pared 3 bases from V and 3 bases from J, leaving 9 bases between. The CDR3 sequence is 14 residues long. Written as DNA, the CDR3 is TGTGCCAGCAGTGATGGGGGGGCCAATCAGCCCCAGCATTTT. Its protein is CASSDGGANQPQHF.

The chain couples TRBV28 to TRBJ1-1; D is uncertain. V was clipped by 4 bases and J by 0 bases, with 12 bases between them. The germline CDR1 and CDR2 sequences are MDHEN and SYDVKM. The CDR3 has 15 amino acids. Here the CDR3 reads CASSSGGNLNTEAFF. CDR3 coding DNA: TGTGCCAGCAGTTCGGGAGGGAACCTGAACACTGAAGCTTTCTTT. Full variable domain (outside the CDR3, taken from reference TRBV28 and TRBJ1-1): DVKVTQSSRYLVKRTGEKVFLECVQDMDHENMFWYRQDPGLGLRLIYFSYDVKMKEKGDIPEGYSVSREKKERFSLILESASTNQTSMYLCASSSGGNLNTEAFFGQGTRLTVV.

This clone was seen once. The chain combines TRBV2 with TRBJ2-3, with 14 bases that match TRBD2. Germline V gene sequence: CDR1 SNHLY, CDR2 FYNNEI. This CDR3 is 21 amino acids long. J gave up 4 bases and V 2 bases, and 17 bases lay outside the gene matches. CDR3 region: CASSEKGLAGDPSSGADTQYF. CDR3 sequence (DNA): TGTGCCAGCAGTGAAAAGGGACTAGCGGGAGATCCATCCTCTGGGGCAGATACGCAGTATTTT.

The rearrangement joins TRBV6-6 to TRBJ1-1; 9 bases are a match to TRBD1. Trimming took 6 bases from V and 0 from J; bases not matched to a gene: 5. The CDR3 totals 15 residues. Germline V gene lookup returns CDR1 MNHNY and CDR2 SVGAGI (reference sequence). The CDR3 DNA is TGTGCCAGCAGCCCCAGGGACAGGGTGAACACTGAAGCTTTCTTT. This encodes CASSPRDRVNTEAFF.

In nucleotides, the CDR3 is TGTGCCAGCAGCTTTCGATACAGGGGCTCCAATGAGCAGTTCTTC. Translation gives CASSFRYRGSNEQFF. The V gene is TRBV7-6, the J gene TRBJ2-1; 7 nucleotides agree with TRBD1. Germline CDR1 and CDR2: SGHVS and FNYEAQ. V lost 3 bases and J lost 6; bases outside the gene matches: 8. The CDR3 is 15 residues long.

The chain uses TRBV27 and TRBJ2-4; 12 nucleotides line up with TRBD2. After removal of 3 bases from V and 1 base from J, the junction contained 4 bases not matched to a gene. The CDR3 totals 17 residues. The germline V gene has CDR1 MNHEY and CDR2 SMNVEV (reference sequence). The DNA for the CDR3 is TGTGCCAGCAGTTTCCTAGCGGGAGGGCCGGCCAAAAACATTCAGTACTTC. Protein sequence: CASSFLAGGPAKNIQYF.

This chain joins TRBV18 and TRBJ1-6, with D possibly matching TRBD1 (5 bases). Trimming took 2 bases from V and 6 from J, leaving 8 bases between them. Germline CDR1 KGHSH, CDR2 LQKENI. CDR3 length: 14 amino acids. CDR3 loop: CASSPRGANSPLHF. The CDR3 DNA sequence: TGTGCCAGCTCACCAAGGGGCGCTAATTCACCCCTCCACTTT. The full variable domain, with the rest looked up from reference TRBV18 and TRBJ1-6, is NAGVMQNPRHLVRRRGQEARLRCSPMKGHSHVYWYRQLPEEGLKFMVYLQKENIIDESGMPKERFSAEFPKEGPSILRIQQVVRGDSAAYFCASSPRGANSPLHFGNGTRLTVT.

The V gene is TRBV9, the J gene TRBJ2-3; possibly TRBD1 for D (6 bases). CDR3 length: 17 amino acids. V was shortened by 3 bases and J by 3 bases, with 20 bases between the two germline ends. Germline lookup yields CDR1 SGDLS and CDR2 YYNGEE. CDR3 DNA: TGTGCCAGCAGCGAGGGCCCGGGGACACGCTTTACAGATACGCAGTATTTT. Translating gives CASSEGPGTRFTDTQYF.

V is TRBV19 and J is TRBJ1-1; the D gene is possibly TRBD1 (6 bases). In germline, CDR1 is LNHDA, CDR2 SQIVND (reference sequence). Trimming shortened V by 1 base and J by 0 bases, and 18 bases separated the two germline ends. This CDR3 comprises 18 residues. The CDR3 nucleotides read TGTGCCAGTAGTATAGTGTCCTATGGGGGGGACATGAACACTGAAGCTTTCTTT. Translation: CASSIVSYGGDMNTEAFF.

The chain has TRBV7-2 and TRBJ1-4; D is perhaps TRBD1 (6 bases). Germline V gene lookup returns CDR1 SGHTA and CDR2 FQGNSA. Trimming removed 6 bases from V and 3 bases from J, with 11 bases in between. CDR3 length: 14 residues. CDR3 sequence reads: CASSLQGSNEKLFF. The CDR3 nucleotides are TGTGCCAGCAGTCTACAGGGCTCTAATGAAAAACTGTTTTTT.

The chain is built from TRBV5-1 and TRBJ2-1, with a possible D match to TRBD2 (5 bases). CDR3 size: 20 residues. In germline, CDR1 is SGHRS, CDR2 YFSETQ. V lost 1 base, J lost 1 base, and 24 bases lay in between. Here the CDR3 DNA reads TGCGCCAGCAGCTTGTGGCTCCCGGGGTTGGGGATTGGGTCCTACAATGAGCAGTTCTTC. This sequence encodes CASSLWLPGLGIGSYNEQFF. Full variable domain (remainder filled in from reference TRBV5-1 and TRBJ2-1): KAGVTQTPRYLIKTRGQQVTLSCSPISGHRSVSWYQQTPGQGLQFLFEYFSETQRNKGNFPGRFSGRQFSNSRSEMNVSTLELGDSALYLCASSLWLPGLGIGSYNEQFFGPGTRLTVL.

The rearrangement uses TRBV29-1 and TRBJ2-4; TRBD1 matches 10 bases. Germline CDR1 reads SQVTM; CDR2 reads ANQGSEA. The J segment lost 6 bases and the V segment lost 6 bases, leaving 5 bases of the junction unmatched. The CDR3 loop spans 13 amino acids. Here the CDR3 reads CSVADRGRNIQYF. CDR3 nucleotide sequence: TGCAGCGTCGCTGACAGGGGGCGAAACATTCAGTACTTC.

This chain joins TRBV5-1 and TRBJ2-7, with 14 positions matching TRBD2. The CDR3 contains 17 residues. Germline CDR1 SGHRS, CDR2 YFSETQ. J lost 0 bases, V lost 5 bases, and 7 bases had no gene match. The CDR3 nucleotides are TGCGCCAGCAGTTATGGACTAGCGGGAGGAACCTCCTACGAGCAGTACGTC. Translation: CASSYGLAGGTSYEQYV.

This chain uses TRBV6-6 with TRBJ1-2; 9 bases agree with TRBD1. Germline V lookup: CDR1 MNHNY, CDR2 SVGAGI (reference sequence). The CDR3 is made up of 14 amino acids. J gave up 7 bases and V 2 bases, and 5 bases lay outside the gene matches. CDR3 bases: TGTGCCAGCAGTTACGGGGACAGGGAGGGTGGCTACACCTTC. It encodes CASSYGDREGGYTF.

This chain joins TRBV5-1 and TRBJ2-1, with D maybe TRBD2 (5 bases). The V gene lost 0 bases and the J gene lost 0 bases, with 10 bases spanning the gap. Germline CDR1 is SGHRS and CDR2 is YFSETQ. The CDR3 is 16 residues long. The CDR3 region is CASSLAGESSYNEQFF. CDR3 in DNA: TGCGCCAGCAGCTTGGCCGGGGAGAGCTCCTACAATGAGCAGTTCTTC.

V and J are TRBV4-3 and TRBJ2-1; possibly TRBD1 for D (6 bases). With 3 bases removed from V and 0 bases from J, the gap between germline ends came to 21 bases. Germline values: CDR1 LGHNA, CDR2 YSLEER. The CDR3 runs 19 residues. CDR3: CASSQRGWVAKHSYNEQFF. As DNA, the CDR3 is TGCGCCAGCAGCCAGAGGGGGTGGGTGGCGAAACACTCCTACAATGAGCAGTTCTTC.

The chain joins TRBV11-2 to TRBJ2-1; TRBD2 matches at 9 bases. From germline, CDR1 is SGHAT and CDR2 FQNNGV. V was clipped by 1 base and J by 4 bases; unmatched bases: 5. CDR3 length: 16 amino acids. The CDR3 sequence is CASSLGLAGSYNEQFF. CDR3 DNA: TGTGCCAGCAGCTTAGGGCTAGCGGGATCGTACAATGAGCAGTTCTTC.

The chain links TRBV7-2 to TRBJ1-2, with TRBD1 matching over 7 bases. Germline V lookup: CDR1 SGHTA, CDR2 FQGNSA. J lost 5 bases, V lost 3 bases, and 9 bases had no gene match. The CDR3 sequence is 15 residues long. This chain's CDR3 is CASSFSSTGSYGYTF. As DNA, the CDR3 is TGTGCCAGCAGCTTTTCGTCGACAGGGTCGTATGGCTACACCTTC.